The 20 T cell receptor beta chains listed next were all sequenced from one sample in a study of cytomegalovirus exposure and HLA in healthy donors (dated by TCRdb to 2016 to 2017). The library was prepared using the immunoSEQ multiplex PCR assay. The multiplex PCR relied on a mix of 60 forward primers for TCR Vbeta segments and 13 reverse primers for TCR Jbeta segments. The immuneACCESS repertoire file appears here via TCRdb, limited to in-frame rearrangements. These files lack a portion of the clones; in checked studies, under half of the deficit traces to unresolved V genes, and the cause of the others is not known. The sample yields some 130,000 clones; about 64% were counted once. 2.4% of the sample is taken by the ten largest. Specimen: PBMCs. The receptors were gathered from a woman between 35 and 50 years old in good health and CMV-seronegative.

The J gene is TRBJ1-4, the V gene TRBV18; D is ambiguous. This CDR3 has 13 residues. Germline V CDR1 and CDR2: KGHSH, LQKENI. V shed 2 bases and J shed 9 bases, with 10 bases lying between them. DNA for the CDR3: TGTGCCAGCTCACCAAGCAATCCCAAAAAACTGTTTTTT. It yields the protein CASSPSNPKKLFF.

This chain uses TRBV28 with TRBJ1-4, with D perhaps matching TRBD1 (5 bases). CDR1 and CDR2 from the germline V gene are MDHEN and SYDVKM. The V gene lost 6 bases and the J gene lost 5 bases, with 7 bases spanning the gap. The CDR3 covers 12 residues. CDR3 region: CASRQANEKLFF. The CDR3 nucleotides read TGTGCCAGCAGACAGGCGAATGAAAAACTGTTTTTT.

The V gene is TRBV19, the J gene TRBJ2-1, with D perhaps TRBD1 (6 bases). This CDR3 comprises 13 residues. From germline, CDR1 is LNHDA and CDR2 SQIVND (reference sequence). Trimming shortened V by 1 base and J by 12 bases, and 13 bases separated the two germline ends. CDR3 sequence (DNA): TGTGCCAGTAGTATAGTGGGGGCCAGGGGGCAGTTCTTC. It specifies CASSIVGARGQFF.

The chain employs TRBV7-6 and TRBJ1-1; the D gene is possibly TRBD1 (5 bases). Germline V gene lookup returns CDR1 SGHVS and CDR2 FNYEAQ. The CDR3 is 14 residues long. V lost 5 bases, J lost 0 bases, and 10 bases lay in between. CDR3 amino acids: CASSPRAMNTEAFF. The CDR3 nucleotides are TGTGCCAGCAGCCCCAGGGCCATGAACACTGAAGCTTTCTTT.

The chain combines TRBV28 with TRBJ1-4; D not certain. This CDR3 is 15 amino acids long. V shed 7 bases and J shed 0 bases, with 12 bases lying between them. The germline V gene has CDR1 MDHEN and CDR2 SYDVKM. CDR3 nucleotides: TGTGCCAGCACACTAGAGACGGCAACTAATGAAAAACTGTTTTTT. It translates to CASTLETATNEKLFF.

The rearrangement links TRBV5-1 to TRBJ2-2, with D possibly TRBD1 on 6 matching bases. The CDR3 consists of 16 residues. In germline, CDR1 is SGHRS, CDR2 YFSETQ. V dropped 0 bases and J dropped 0 bases, with 9 bases sitting between them. In DNA form, the CDR3 reads TGCGCCAGCAGCTTGGCCGGGACAACGAACACCGGGGAGCTGTTTTTT. This translates into CASSLAGTTNTGELFF.

Only a few counts were recorded for this clone. The chain is built from TRBV19 and TRBJ1-1; D is ambiguous. CDR1 is LNHDA, CDR2 SQIVND, per germline (reference sequence). Deletions cut 7 bases from V and 5 bases from J, with 11 bases between. CDR3 length equals 12 residues. CDR3 in amino acids: CASTFGGTEAFF. The CDR3, as DNA: TGTGCCAGTACGTTCGGAGGGACTGAAGCTTTCTTT.

The genes are TRBV30 and TRBJ1-2; D gene unclear. The CDR3 runs to 11 residues. Germline V lookup: CDR1 GTSNPN, CDR2 SVGIG (reference sequence). V lost 0 bases and J 13 bases, leaving 12 bases between the germline ends. DNA for the CDR3: TGTGCCTGGAGTGTACAGAGGAGGTGCACCTTC. Translating gives CAWSVQRRCTF.

The chain links TRBV13 to TRBJ2-5; D may be TRBD1 (5 bases). This CDR3 has 16 amino acids. Trimming cost V 4 bases and J 8 bases, with 23 bases left between them. Per the germline V gene, CDR1 is PRHDT and CDR2 is FYEKMQ (reference sequence). The CDR3 sequence: CASSSSQGHSSGTQYF. The CDR3 nucleotides read TGTGCCAGCAGCTCTTCTCAGGGTCACTCCTCCGGTACCCAGTACTTC.

V is TRBV5-4 and J is TRBJ2-7; possible D gene TRBD2, 6 bases. Trimming cost V 6 bases and J 2 bases, with 12 bases left between them. There are 13 residues in the CDR3. Germline V gives CDR1 SGHNT, CDR2 YYREEE (reference sequence). The CDR3 region has the DNA TGTGCCAGCAATAGGGAGGACCCCTACGAGCAGTACTTC. This sequence encodes CASNREDPYEQYF.

The chain links TRBV7-2 to TRBJ1-3; 10 positions agree with TRBD1. Germline CDR1 is SGHTA and CDR2 is FQGNSA. The CDR3 is 15 amino acids. The trim removed 5 bases at V and 4 bases at J, leaving 5 bases unmatched. CDR3 protein: CASSGDRGNGNTIYF. CDR3 nucleotides: TGTGCCAGCAGCGGGGACAGGGGCAACGGAAACACCATATATTTT.

This clone has just a few counts. The rearrangement links TRBV6-5 to TRBJ1-2; 7 positions agree with TRBD1. The CDR3 is 15 residues long. CDR1 is MNHEY, CDR2 SVGAGI, per germline. With 5 bases clipped from V and 2 bases from J, the junction kept 8 bases outside the gene matches. The CDR3 DNA follows: TGTGCCAGCAGTAGACAGGGCCCGGTGAACTATGGCTACACCTTC. Protein product: CASSRQGPVNYGYTF.

The chain employs TRBV6-5 and TRBJ2-4; 9 bases map to TRBD2. The germline gives CDR1 MNHEY, CDR2 SVGAGI. CDR3 length: 16 amino acids. V dropped 2 bases and J dropped 0; count of bases not matched to a gene: 2. This chain's CDR3 is CASSYVSGGAKNIQYF. The CDR3 nucleotides are TGTGCCAGCAGTTACGTTAGCGGGGGAGCCAAAAACATTCAGTACTTC.

The chain is built from TRBV19 and TRBJ1-2; 7 bases map to TRBD1. Germline V gene lookup returns CDR1 LNHDA and CDR2 SQIVND (reference sequence). This CDR3 is built from 16 residues. The V and J ends lost 5 bases and 4 bases, in that order; junction bases with no gene match: 13. CDR3 region: CASSEGNRDRAYGYTF. The CDR3 DNA reads as TGTGCCAGTAGTGAGGGAAACCGGGACAGAGCCTATGGCTACACCTTC.

This clone was seen only a few times. The chain carries TRBV19 and TRBJ1-2; D is possibly TRBD1 (6 bases). The CDR3 spans 13 residues. V shed 3 bases and J shed 4 bases, with 9 bases lying between them. Germline V lookup: CDR1 LNHDA, CDR2 SQIVND (reference sequence). The CDR3 region has the DNA TGTGCCAGTAGTATTACAGGGCTCTATGGCTACACCTTC. Its translation: CASSITGLYGYTF.

The chain is built from TRBV5-1 and TRBJ2-3; the match to TRBD1 covers 12 bases. J was trimmed by 4 bases and V by 0 bases; bases with no gene match: 0. This CDR3 is 15 amino acids long. Per germline, CDR1 SGHRS and CDR2 YFSETQ. For the CDR3, the DNA is TGCGCCAGCAGCTTGGGGGACAGGGGGCCAGATACGCAGTATTTT. Translated, it gives CASSLGDRGPDTQYF.

The genes are TRBV29-1 and TRBJ1-1; 8 bases match TRBD1. Losses at the gene ends were 7 bases for V and 4 bases for J; bases not matched to a gene: 8. Germline CDR1 is SQVTM and CDR2 is ANQGSEA. The CDR3 length is 13 residues. The CDR3 sequence: CSGDQGAGTEAFF. The CDR3 DNA reads TGCAGCGGTGATCAGGGGGCCGGCACTGAAGCTTTCTTT.

This chain joins TRBV7-2 and TRBJ1-1; D may be TRBD1 (6 bases). There are 15 residues in the CDR3. The germline V gene has CDR1 SGHTA and CDR2 FQGNSA. The V end lost 5 bases, the J end lost 1 base, and 14 bases lay between the germline ends. CDR3: CASSPATGRNTEAFF. In DNA, the CDR3 is TGTGCCAGCAGCCCAGCTACAGGGCGGAACACTGAAGCTTTCTTT. Variable domain in full (rest from reference TRBV7-2 and TRBJ1-1): GAGVSQSPSNKVTEKGKDVELRCDPISGHTALYWYRQSLGQGLEFLIYFQGNSAPDKSGLPSDRFSAERTGGSVSTLTIQRTQQEDSAVYLCASSPATGRNTEAFFGQGTRLTVV.

The CDR3 bases are TGTGCCAGCAGTTTTGGGCAGGGCTATGGCTACACCTTC. This codes for CASSFGQGYGYTF. The rearrangement uses TRBV27 and TRBJ1-2, with TRBD1 as a possible D gene (5 bases). The CDR3 spans 13 residues. Per the germline V gene, CDR1 is MNHEY and CDR2 is SMNVEV (reference sequence). Deletions cut 3 bases from V and 4 bases from J, with 9 bases between.

The genes are TRBV6-5 and TRBJ2-7; 7 bases align to TRBD1. The CDR3 totals 13 residues. The V gene's germline CDR1 is MNHEY and CDR2 SVGAGI. V was pared by 6 bases and J by 5 bases, with 7 bases of the junction left unmatched. In nucleotides, the CDR3 is TGTGCCAGCAGCAAGAACAGGGGTGACGAGCAGTACTTC. It translates to CASSKNRGDEQYF.